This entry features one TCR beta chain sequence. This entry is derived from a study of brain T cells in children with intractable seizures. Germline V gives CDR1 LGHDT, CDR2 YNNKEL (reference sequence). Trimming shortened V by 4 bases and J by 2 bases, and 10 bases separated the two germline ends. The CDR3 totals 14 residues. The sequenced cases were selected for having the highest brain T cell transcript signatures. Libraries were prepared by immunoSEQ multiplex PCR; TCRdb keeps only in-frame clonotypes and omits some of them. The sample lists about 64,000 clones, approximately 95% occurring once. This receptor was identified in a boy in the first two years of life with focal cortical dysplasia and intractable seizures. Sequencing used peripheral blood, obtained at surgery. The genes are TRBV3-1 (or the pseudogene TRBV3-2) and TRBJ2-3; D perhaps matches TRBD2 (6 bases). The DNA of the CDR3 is TGTGCCAGCAGCCGGGCACTAGCCACAGATACGCAGTATTTT. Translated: CASSRALATDTQYF.